This is a list of T cell receptor beta chains from one sample in a study of cytomegalovirus exposure and HLA in healthy donors. Data came from immunoSEQ multiplex PCR; TCRdb stores just in-frame clones and leaves some out. The sample has some 150,000 clones, around 77% seen once. Sequencing was performed on PBMCs. These receptors were taken from a man aged 60 to 69 in good health and CMV-seronegative. CDR3s leave out the opening cysteine and the closing phenylalanine or tryptophan.

V gene: TRBV10-3
J gene: TRBJ1-5
CDR3 protein: AISESTTGGSMQPQH

V gene: TRBV19
J gene: TRBJ2-7
CDR3 protein: ASSISRQGTYEQY

V gene: TRBV9
J gene: TRBJ2-1
CDR3 protein: ASTQDGVGYNEQF

V gene: TRBV28
J gene: TRBJ1-3
CDR3 protein: ATTTGGSGNTIY

V gene: TRBV18
J gene: TRBJ2-7
CDR3 protein: ASSPKGGTGLDEQY

V gene: TRBV5-5
J gene: TRBJ2-4
CDR3 protein: ASSLLLLAKNIQY

V gene: TRBV7-2
J gene: TRBJ1-1
CDR3 protein: ASSYRGDTEAF

V gene: TRBV5-1
J gene: TRBJ1-3
CDR3 protein: ASSLNRGPGNTIY

V gene: TRBV5-4
J gene: TRBJ2-6
CDR3 protein: ASRLEAAGANVLT

V gene: TRBV5-1
J gene: TRBJ2-5
CDR3 protein: ASSLGQEGAQY

V gene: TRBV28
J gene: TRBJ2-3
CDR3 protein: ASSGTTRTSGRYTQY

V gene: TRBV11-3
J gene: TRBJ1-3
CDR3 protein: ASSFGQGNTIY

V gene: TRBV9
J gene: TRBJ2-3
CDR3 protein: ASSVQGTDTQY

V gene: TRBV27
J gene: TRBJ2-5
CDR3 protein: ASALGTGRIGETQY

V gene: TRBV6-1
J gene: TRBJ2-7
CDR3 protein: ASSDQTRQY

V gene: TRBV27
J gene: TRBJ2-7
CDR3 protein: ASSLAPSYEQY

V gene: TRBV7-2
J gene: TRBJ1-2
CDR3 protein: ASSLIQGVDGYT

V gene: TRBV27
J gene: TRBJ1-5
CDR3 protein: ASSLGRGDQPQH

V gene: TRBV28
J gene: TRBJ2-7
CDR3 protein: ASMYPGTGNEQY

V gene: TRBV5-1
J gene: TRBJ2-7
CDR3 protein: ASSGGTVTYEQY

V gene: TRBV7-9
J gene: TRBJ2-6
CDR3 protein: ASSPRLSTSPGANVLT

V gene: TRBV28
J gene: TRBJ2-3
CDR3 protein: ASIPGGSTDTQY

V gene: TRBV7-3
J gene: TRBJ1-2
CDR3 protein: ASSLTGPRGTYGYT

V gene: TRBV10-1
J gene: TRBJ2-5
CDR3 protein: ASSGFGGDQETQY

V gene: TRBV28
J gene: TRBJ2-2
CDR3 protein: ASSLTGGGGELF

V gene: TRBV7-9
J gene: TRBJ2-2
CDR3 protein: ASQQQGADGEPF

V gene: TRBV4-3
J gene: TRBJ2-7
CDR3 protein: ASSHSPRTGGYEQY

V gene: TRBV4-3
J gene: TRBJ2-3
CDR3 protein: ASSQVRGTQY

V gene: TRBV6-4
J gene: TRBJ1-2
CDR3 protein: ATRQRANYGYT

V gene: TRBV28
J gene: TRBJ2-4
CDR3 protein: ASSLPTTSGGSYASKNIQY

V gene: TRBV7-3
J gene: TRBJ2-3
CDR3 protein: ASSFRGSTDTQY

V gene: TRBV5-6
J gene: TRBJ1-4
CDR3 protein: ASSLRGTGAEKLF

V gene: TRBV30
J gene: TRBJ1-5
CDR3 protein: AWSPGRDQPQH

V gene: TRBV30
J gene: TRBJ2-5
CDR3 protein: AYGQGETQY

V gene: TRBV11-3
J gene: TRBJ2-1
CDR3 protein: ASSLDNSGPEDEQF

V gene: TRBV7-9
J gene: TRBJ1-5
CDR3 protein: ASSYSRNQPQH

V gene: TRBV5-6
J gene: TRBJ2-7
CDR3 protein: ASSPPGPGISVHEQY

V gene: TRBV5-1
J gene: TRBJ2-3
CDR3 protein: ASSWTQPTDTQY

V gene: TRBV10-3
J gene: TRBJ2-5
CDR3 protein: AIKIAGGETQY

V gene: TRBV5-4
J gene: TRBJ1-1
CDR3 protein: ASSLAGQGVQAF

V gene: TRBV5-1
J gene: TRBJ1-1
CDR3 protein: ASSRGQKNTEAF

V gene: TRBV18
J gene: TRBJ1-2
CDR3 protein: ASSPVGQAPNYGYT

V gene: TRBV5-3
J gene: TRBJ2-5
CDR3 protein: ARSSLGLAGEETQY

V gene: TRBV11-2
J gene: TRBJ2-7
CDR3 protein: ASSLGFGTVAEQY

V gene: TRBV9
J gene: TRBJ1-1
CDR3 protein: ASSGTTGAEAF

V gene: TRBV25-1
J gene: TRBJ1-4
CDR3 protein: ASSDPPANEKLF

V gene: TRBV19
J gene: TRBJ2-2
CDR3 protein: ASSIDRGLVGELF